At least ten counts were recorded for the clone carrying this T cell receptor beta chain. Antigen unknown. With a J-beta primer mix and a sample-barcoded 5' primer, a second PCR ran about 7 to 12 cycles. TCRdb redid the calling of the 5' RACE reads with MiXCR, one entry per CDR3 protein. The sample includes 1 million or so distinct CDR3 sequences, under 45% of them seen just once. The data are from a study of blood T cells in healthy people across ages. Study information: Per every two T cells, about one barcoded beta molecule was captured by template switching.

V shed 6 bases and J shed 2 bases, with 8 bases lying between them. CDR3 length equals 12 residues. Isolation recovered at least 6.5 million PBMCs from every sample. General study results and limits: TCR beta diversity per million T cells fell roughly linearly with age. More naive CD4+ cells and higher diversity marked long-lived donors relative to aged donors.

This sequence originates from a woman aged 60-75 years in good health. The sample taken for sequencing was blood. The V call is TRBV12-3 or TRBV12-4, the J call TRBJ2-7; D uncertain. The CDR3 is CASSLLAYEQYF. In DNA, the CDR3 is TGTGCCAGCAGCTTACTGGCCTACGAGCAGTACTTC.